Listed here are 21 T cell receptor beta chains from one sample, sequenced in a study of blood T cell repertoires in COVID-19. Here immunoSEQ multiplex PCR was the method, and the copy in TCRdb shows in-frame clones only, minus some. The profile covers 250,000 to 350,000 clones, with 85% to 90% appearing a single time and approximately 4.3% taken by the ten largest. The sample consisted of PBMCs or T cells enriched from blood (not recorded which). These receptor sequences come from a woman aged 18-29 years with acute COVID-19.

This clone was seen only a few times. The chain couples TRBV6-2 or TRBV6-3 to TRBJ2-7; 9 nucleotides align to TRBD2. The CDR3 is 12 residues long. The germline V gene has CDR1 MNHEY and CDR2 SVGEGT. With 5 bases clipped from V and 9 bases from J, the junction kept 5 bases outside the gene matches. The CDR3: CASSTPSGTQYF. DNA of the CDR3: TGTGCCAGCAGTACCCCTAGCGGGACGCAGTACTTC.

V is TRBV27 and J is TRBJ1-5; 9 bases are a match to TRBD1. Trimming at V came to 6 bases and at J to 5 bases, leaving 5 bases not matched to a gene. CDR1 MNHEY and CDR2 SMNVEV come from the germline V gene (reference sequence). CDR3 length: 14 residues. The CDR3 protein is CASSRQGVYQPQHF. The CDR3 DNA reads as TGTGCCAGCAGCCGACAGGGGGTCTATCAGCCCCAGCATTTT.

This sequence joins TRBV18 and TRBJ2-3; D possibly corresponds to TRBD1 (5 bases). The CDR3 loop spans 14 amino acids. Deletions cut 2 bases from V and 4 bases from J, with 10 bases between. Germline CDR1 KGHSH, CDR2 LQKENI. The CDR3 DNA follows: TGTGCCAGCTCACCATTCTCAGGGTCAGATACGCAGTATTTT. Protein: CASSPFSGSDTQYF.

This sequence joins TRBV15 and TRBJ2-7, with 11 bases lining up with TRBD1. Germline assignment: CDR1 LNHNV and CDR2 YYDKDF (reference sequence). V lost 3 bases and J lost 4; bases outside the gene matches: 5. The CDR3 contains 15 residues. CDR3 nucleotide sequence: TGTGCCACCAGCAGGGCCGGGACAGGGGGTTACGAGCAGTACTTC. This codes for CATSRAGTGGYEQYF.

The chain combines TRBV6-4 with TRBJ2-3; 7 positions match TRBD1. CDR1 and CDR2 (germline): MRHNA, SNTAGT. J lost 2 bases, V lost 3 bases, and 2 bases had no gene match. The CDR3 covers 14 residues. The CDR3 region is CASSEQGDTDTQYF. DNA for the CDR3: TGTGCCAGCAGTGAGCAGGGGGACACAGATACGCAGTATTTT.

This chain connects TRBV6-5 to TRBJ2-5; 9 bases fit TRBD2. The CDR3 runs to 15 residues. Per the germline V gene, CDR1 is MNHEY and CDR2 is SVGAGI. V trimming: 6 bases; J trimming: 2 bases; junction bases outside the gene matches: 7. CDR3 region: CASSALAGSQETQYF. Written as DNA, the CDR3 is TGTGCCAGCAGCGCTCTAGCGGGGTCACAAGAGACCCAGTACTTC.

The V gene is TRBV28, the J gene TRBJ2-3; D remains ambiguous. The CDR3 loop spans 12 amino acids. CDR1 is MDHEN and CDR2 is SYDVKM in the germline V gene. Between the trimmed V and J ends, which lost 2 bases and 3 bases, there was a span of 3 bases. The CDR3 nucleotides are TGTGCCAGCAGTTTACGGACAGATACGCAGTATTTT. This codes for CASSLRTDTQYF. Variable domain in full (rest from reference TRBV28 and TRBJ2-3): DVKVTQSSRYLVKRTGEKVFLECVQDMDHENMFWYRQDPGLGLRLIYFSYDVKMKEKGDIPEGYSVSREKKERFSLILESASTNQTSMYLCASSLRTDTQYFGPGTRLTVL.

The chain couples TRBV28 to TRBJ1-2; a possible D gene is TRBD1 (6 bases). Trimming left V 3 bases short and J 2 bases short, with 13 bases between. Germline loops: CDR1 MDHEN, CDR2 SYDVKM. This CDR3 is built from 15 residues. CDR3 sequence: CASSFHQTGNYGYTF. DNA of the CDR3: TGTGCCAGCAGTTTCCATCAGACAGGCAACTATGGCTACACCTTC.

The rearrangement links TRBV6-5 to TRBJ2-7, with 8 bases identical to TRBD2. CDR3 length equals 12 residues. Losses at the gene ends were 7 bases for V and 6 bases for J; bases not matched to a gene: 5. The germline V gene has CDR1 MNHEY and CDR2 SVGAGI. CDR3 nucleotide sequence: TGTGCCAGCAAACGGGAGGGCCTCGAGCAGTACTTC. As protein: CASKREGLEQYF.

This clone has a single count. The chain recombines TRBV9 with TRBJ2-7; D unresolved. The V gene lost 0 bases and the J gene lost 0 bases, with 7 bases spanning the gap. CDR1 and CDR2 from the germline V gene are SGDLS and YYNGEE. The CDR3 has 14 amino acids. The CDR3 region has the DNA TGTGCCAGCAGCGTAGTGCCGAGCTCCTACGAGCAGTACTTC. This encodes CASSVVPSSYEQYF. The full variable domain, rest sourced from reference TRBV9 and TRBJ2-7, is DSGVTQTPKHLITATGQRVTLRCSPRSGDLSVYWYQQSLDQGLQFLIQYYNGEERAKGNILERFSAQQFPDLHSELNLSSLELGDSALYFCASSVVPSSYEQYFGPGTRLTVT.

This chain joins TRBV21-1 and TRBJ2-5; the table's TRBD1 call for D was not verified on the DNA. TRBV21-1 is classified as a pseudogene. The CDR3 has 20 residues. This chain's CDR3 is CASSKGRGSWGLGDQETQYF. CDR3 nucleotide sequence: TGTGCCAGCAGCAAGGGCAGGGGGTCGTGGGGACTTGGGGACCAAGAGACCCAGTACTTC.

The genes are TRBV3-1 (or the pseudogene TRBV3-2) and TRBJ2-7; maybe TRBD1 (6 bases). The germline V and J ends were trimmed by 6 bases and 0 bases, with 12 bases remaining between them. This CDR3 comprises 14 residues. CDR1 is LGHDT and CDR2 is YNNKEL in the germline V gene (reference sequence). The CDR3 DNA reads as TGTGCCAGCAGTGGGTCAGGGGTCTCCTACGAGCAGTACTTC. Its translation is CASSGSGVSYEQYF.

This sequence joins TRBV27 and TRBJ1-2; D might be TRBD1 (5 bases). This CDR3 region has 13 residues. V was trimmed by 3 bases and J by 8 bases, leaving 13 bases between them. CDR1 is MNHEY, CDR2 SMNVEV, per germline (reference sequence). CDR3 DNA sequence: TGTGCCAGCAGTTTGAACCAGGGAGGGGGCTACACCTTC. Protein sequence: CASSLNQGGGYTF.

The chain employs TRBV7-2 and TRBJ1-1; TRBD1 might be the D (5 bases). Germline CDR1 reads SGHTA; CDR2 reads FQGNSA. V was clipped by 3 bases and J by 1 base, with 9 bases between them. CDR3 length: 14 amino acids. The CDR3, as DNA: TGTGCCAGCAGCTTGGGGCTAGGGAACACTGAAGCTTTCTTT. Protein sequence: CASSLGLGNTEAFF.

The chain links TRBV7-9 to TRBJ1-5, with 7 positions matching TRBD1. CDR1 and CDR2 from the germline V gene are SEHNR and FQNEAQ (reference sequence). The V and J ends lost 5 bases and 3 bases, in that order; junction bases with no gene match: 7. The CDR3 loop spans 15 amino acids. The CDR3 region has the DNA TGTGCCAGCAGCCTAGGTGGGACAGTCAATCAGCCCCAGCATTTT. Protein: CASSLGGTVNQPQHF.

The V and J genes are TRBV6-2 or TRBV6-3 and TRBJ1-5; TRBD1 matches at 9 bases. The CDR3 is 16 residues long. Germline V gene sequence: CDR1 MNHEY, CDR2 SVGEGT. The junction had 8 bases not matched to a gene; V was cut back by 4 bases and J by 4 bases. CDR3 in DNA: TGTGCCAGCAGTTCACCGGGGACAGGGCTAAATCAGCCCCAGCATTTT. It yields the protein CASSSPGTGLNQPQHF.

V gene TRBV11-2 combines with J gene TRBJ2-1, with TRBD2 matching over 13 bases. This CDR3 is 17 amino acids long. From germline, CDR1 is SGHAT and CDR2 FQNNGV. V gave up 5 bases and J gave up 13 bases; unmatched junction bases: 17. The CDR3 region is CASSKPTSGRVEGDQFF. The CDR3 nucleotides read TGTGCCAGCAGCAAGCCTACTAGCGGGAGGGTGGAGGGGGATCAGTTCTTC.

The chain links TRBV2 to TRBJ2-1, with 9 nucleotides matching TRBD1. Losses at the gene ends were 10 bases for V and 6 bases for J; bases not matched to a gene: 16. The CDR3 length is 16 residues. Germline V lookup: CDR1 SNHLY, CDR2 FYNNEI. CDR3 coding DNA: TGTGCCACCTCGCGAGGGTTAGACAGGGGGGTCAATGAGCAGTTCTTC. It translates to CATSRGLDRGVNEQFF.

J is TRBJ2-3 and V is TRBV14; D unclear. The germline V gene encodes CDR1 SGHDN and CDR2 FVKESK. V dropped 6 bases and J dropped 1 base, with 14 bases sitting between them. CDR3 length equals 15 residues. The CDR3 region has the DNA TGTGCCAGCAGACTGGGCGTTGATGGCACAGATACGCAGTATTTT. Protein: CASRLGVDGTDTQYF.

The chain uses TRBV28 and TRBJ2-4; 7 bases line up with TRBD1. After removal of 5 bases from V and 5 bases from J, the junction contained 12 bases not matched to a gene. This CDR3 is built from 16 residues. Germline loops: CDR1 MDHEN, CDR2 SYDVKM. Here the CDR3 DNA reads TGTGCCAGCAGTGCACCCGGCGAGGGGGCTCAAAACATTCAGTACTTC. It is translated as CASSAPGEGAQNIQYF.

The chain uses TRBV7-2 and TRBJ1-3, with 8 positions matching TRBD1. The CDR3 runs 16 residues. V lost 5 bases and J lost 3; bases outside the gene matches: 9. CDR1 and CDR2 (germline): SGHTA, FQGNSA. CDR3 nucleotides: TGTGCCAGCAGCCCGCGGACAGGGCGGGGTGGAAACACCATATATTTT. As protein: CASSPRTGRGGNTIYF.